This TCR beta chain was profiled in a study of cytomegalovirus exposure and HLA in healthy donors. Study-level points and caveats: In vitro data verified a few CMV-associated chains as specific for CMV antigens. Many donors shared some public TCRs, even though most TCR sequences were rare.

For this clone: Its matching antigen is unknown.

Germline-derived CDR1 and CDR2 are MGHRA and YSYEKL. Trimming cost V 3 bases and J 7 bases; bases outside gene matches: 8. CDR3 length: 15 residues. The table came from immunoSEQ multiplex PCR; TCRdb's copy has only in-frame clones and leaves some out. The sample holds about 170,000 clones, around 96% seen once. The receptor was derived from a woman aged 18-29 years in good health and CMV-seronegative. The specimen sequenced was PBMCs. The V gene is TRBV4-1, the J gene TRBJ2-5; 10 bases agree with TRBD2. CDR3 in DNA: TGCGCCAGCAGCCAGCTAGCGGGGGCTGGGGGGACCCAGTACTTC. This sequence encodes CASSQLAGAGGTQYF.